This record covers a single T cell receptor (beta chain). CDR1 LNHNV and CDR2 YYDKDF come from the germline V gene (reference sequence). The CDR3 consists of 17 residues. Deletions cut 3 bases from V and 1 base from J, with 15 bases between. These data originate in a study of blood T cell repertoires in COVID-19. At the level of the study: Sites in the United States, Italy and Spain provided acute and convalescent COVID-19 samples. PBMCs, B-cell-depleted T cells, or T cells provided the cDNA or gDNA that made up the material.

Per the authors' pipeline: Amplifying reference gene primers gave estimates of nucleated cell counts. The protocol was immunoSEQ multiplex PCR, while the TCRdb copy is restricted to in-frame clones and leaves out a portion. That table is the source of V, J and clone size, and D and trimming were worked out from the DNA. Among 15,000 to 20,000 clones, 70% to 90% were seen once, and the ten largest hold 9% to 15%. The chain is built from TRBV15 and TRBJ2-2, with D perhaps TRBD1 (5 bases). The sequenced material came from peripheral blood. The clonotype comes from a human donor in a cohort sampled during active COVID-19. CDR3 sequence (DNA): TGTGCCACCAGCAGGGGGTTAGGTCAGGGGAACACCGGGGAGCTGTTTTTT. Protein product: CATSRGLGQGNTGELFF.